These 15 T cell receptor beta chains originate from one sample sequenced in a study of Ad26.COV2.S vaccination and SARS-CoV-2 variants. Noted treatment: over 15 received Ad26.COV2.S at low or high dose, single or two shots; about 5 received placebo; per-sample allocation not given. Collection of samples fell on day 63 after the first vaccine or placebo injection. Measured with immunoSEQ multiplex PCR; TCRdb has only the in-frame clones, and not every one. The sample holds roughly 240,000 clones; approximately 88% are singletons and the top ten take roughly 10%. The sample was peripheral blood, taken in a trial of Ad26.COV2.S vaccine versus placebo. These receptors were taken from a person aged 18-60 years who received the Ad26.COV2.S COVID-19 vaccine or a placebo.

The table lists this clone with a count of one. This rearrangement joins TRBV6-2 or TRBV6-3 to TRBJ1-5; 8 bases agree with TRBD1. Germline V gene lookup returns CDR1 MNHEY and CDR2 SVGEGT. V trimming: 6 bases; J trimming: 7 bases; junction bases outside the gene matches: 11. There are 15 residues in the CDR3. The CDR3 DNA reads TGTGCCAGCAGCCGCGGGACAGGTATTGCCCAGCCCCAGCATTTT. This translates into CASSRGTGIAQPQHF.

The V gene is TRBV9, the J gene TRBJ2-5, with TRBD1 matching over 8 bases. CDR3 length: 16 residues. Germline loops: CDR1 SGDLS, CDR2 YYNGEE. J lost 3 bases, V lost 4 bases, and 11 bases had no gene match. The CDR3 region is CASSLTRTGWKETQYF. CDR3 nucleotides: TGTGCCAGCAGCCTGACCCGGACAGGGTGGAAAGAGACCCAGTACTTC.

This rearrangement joins TRBV3-1 (or the pseudogene TRBV3-2) to TRBJ2-1; a possible D gene is TRBD2 (5 bases). The CDR3 sequence is 15 residues long. Germline V gene data show CDR1 as LGHDT and CDR2 as YNNKEL (reference sequence). Trimming stripped 1 base from V and 1 base from J, with 8 bases between. DNA for the CDR3: TGTGCCAGCAGCCAAGGGAAGCGGTCCTACAATGAGCAGTTCTTC. As protein: CASSQGKRSYNEQFF.

The rearrangement uses TRBV11-2 and TRBJ2-1; 7 bases are a match to TRBD2. The ends lost 1 base at V and 3 bases at J; junction bases unmatched: 6. CDR3 length equals 16 residues. CDR1 SGHAT and CDR2 FQNNGV come from the germline V gene. The CDR3 DNA reads TGTGCCAGCAGCTTAGGATCCGCGGGAGTCTACAATGAGCAGTTCTTC. Translating gives CASSLGSAGVYNEQFF. Drawing the rest from reference TRBV11-2 and TRBJ2-1, the complete variable domain is EAGVAQSPRYKIIEKRQSVAFWCNPISGHATLYWYQQILGQGPKLLIQFQNNGVVDDSQLPKDRFSAERLKGVDSTLKIQPAKLEDSAVYLCASSLGSAGVYNEQFFGPGTRLTVL.

This chain connects TRBV27 to TRBJ2-3; TRBD2 aligns across 7 bases. The CDR3 contains 14 residues. V was pared by 7 bases and J by 4 bases, with 8 bases of the junction left unmatched. Germline CDR1 reads MNHEY; CDR2 reads SMNVEV (reference sequence). The CDR3 DNA follows: TGTGCCAGCAAAGGGAGGGAGGGGTCAGATACGCAGTATTTT. This sequence encodes CASKGREGSDTQYF.

The genes are TRBV7-3 and TRBJ2-1; D is ambiguous. Germline V gene data show CDR1 as SGHTA and CDR2 as FQGTGA. Trimming pared 0 bases from V and 5 bases from J, leaving 8 bases between. CDR3 length: 14 amino acids. For the CDR3, the DNA is TGTGCCAGCAGCTTAACGGCGACGAACAATGAGCAGTTCTTC. It encodes CASSLTATNNEQFF.

This clone was counted only a few times. V usage is TRBV6-2 or TRBV6-3 and J usage is TRBJ1-1, with D possibly TRBD1 on 6 matching bases. Deletions cut 0 bases from V and 7 bases from J, with 12 bases between. CDR1 is MNHEY and CDR2 is SVGEGT in the germline V gene. The CDR3 length is 14 residues. CDR3 nucleotide sequence: TGTGCCAGCAGTTACTCGACAGGAAAGAATGAAGCTTTCTTT. Translated, it gives CASSYSTGKNEAFF.

The chain uses TRBV7-8 and TRBJ2-7; tentatively, D is TRBD2 (6 bases). CDR1 and CDR2 (germline): SGHVS, FQNEAQ. With 3 bases removed from V and 7 bases from J, the gap between germline ends came to 16 bases. CDR3 length equals 14 residues. In DNA form, the CDR3 reads TGTGCCAGCAGCTTCGGAGGGCCTGGCGGAGAGCAGTACTTC. It yields the protein CASSFGGPGGEQYF.

V gene TRBV4-3 combines with J gene TRBJ2-6; 10 positions match TRBD1. The germline V gene encodes CDR1 LGHNA and CDR2 YSLEER. V trimming: 3 bases; J trimming: 2 bases; junction bases outside the gene matches: 1. The CDR3 length is 16 residues. CDR3 loop: CASSQDRGAGANVLTF. For the CDR3, the DNA is TGCGCCAGCAGCCAGGACAGGGGGGCTGGGGCCAACGTCCTGACTTTC.

This chain uses TRBV28 with TRBJ2-3; 10 bases map to TRBD2. CDR1 and CDR2 (germline): MDHEN, SYDVKM. This CDR3 is 18 amino acids long. The V and J ends lost 2 bases and 1 base, in that order; junction bases with no gene match: 9. CDR3 in DNA: TGTGCCAGCAGTTTAGGAGGGTCCAGCGGGGGGGGCACAGATACGCAGTATTTT. Translating it yields CASSLGGSSGGGTDTQYF.

V is TRBV5-4 and J is TRBJ2-1; maybe TRBD2 (5 bases). Germline lookup yields CDR1 SGHNT and CDR2 YYREEE (reference sequence). V lost 6 bases and J 9 bases, leaving 19 bases between the germline ends. This CDR3 spans 14 amino acids. CDR3 coding DNA: TGTGCCAGCACCAATACGGGGTCAACGGGTGAGCAGTTCTTC. Protein product: CASTNTGSTGEQFF.

The genes are TRBV7-2 and TRBJ2-7; possibly TRBD1 for D (6 bases). The germline V gene has CDR1 SGHTA and CDR2 FQGNSA. This CDR3 is built from 13 residues. The ends were cut back, 9 bases at V and 4 bases at J, with 16 bases in the middle. The CDR3 region has the DNA TGTGCCAGTTCCTCCCTACAGGGATACGAGCAGTACTTC. Translated: CASSSLQGYEQYF.

CDR3 in amino acids: CASRDRGTDTQYF. The CDR3 DNA reads TGTGCCAGCAGGGACAGGGGAACAGATACGCAGTATTTT. The V call is TRBV6-5, the J call TRBJ2-3; 9 nucleotides agree with TRBD1. The CDR3 consists of 13 residues. Trimming cost V 6 bases and J 3 bases; bases outside gene matches: 1. From germline, CDR1 is MNHEY and CDR2 SVGAGI.

J is TRBJ2-1 and V is TRBV5-4; D is unclear. Germline V lookup: CDR1 SGHNT, CDR2 YYREEE (reference sequence). V was pared by 0 bases and J by 4 bases, with 11 bases between. The CDR3 covers 15 residues. The CDR3 coding sequence is TGTGCCAGCAGCTTGGGCTCGGTGGGGTACAATGAGCAGTTCTTC. Translated, it gives CASSLGSVGYNEQFF. Full variable domain (remainder filled in from reference TRBV5-4 and TRBJ2-1): ETGVTQSPTHLIKTRGQQVTLRCSSQSGHNTVSWYQQALGQGPQFIFQYYREEENGRGNFPPRFSGLQFPNYSSELNVNALELDDSALYLCASSLGSVGYNEQFFGPGTRLTVL.

This clone was seen more than once but under ten times. The rearrangement links TRBV14 to TRBJ2-1; 10 bases match TRBD2. The CDR3 runs 22 residues. The germline gives CDR1 SGHDN, CDR2 FVKESK. V lost 4 bases to trimming and J lost 0 bases; unmatched junction nucleotides: 21. CDR3 loop: CASSPTTKRLAGVGYSYNEQFF. The DNA for the CDR3 is TGTGCCAGCAGCCCCACTACTAAGCGGCTAGCGGGAGTGGGATACTCCTACAATGAGCAGTTCTTC.